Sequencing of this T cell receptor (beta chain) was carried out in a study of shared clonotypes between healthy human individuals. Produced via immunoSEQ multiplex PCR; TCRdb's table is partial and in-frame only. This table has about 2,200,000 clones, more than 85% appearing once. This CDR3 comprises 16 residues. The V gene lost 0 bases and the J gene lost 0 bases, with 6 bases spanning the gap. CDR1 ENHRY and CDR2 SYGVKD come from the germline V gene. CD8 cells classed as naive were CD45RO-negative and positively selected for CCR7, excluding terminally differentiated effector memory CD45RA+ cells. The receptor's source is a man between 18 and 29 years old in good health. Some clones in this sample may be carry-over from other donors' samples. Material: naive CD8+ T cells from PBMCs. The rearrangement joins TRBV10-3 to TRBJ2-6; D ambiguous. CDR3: CAISESNGSGANVLTF. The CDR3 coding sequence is TGTGCCATCAGTGAGTCGAACGGCTCTGGGGCCAACGTCCTGACTTTC.